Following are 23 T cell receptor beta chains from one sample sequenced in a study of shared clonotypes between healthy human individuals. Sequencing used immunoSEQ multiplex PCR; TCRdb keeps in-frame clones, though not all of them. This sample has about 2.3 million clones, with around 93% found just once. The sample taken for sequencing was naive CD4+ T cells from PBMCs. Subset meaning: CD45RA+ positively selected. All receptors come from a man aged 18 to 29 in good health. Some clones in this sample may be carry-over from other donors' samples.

In DNA form, the CDR3 reads TGTGCCAGCACCAACGGGACTAGCGGGAGATATGAGCAGTTCTTC. It codes for CASTNGTSGRYEQFF. The rearrangement uses TRBV7-9 and TRBJ2-1, with 14 bases identical to TRBD2. J was trimmed by 8 bases and V by 7 bases; bases with no gene match: 7. CDR1 is SEHNR, CDR2 FQNEAQ, per germline (reference sequence). This CDR3 has 15 amino acids.

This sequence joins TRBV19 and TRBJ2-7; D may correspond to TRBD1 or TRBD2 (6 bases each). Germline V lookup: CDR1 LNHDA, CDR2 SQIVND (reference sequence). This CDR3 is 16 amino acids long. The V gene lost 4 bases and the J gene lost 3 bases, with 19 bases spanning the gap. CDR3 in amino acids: CASSTRQVETSYEQYF. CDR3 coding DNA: TGTGCCAGTAGTACTCGACAGGTGGAGACTAGCTACGAGCAGTACTTC.

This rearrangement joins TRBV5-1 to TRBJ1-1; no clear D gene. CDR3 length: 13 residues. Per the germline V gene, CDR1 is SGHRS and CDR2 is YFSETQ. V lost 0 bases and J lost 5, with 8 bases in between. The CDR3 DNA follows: TGCGCCAGCAGCTTGGCCCTGGGAACTGAAGCTTTCTTT. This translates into CASSLALGTEAFF. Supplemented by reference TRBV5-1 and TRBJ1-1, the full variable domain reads KAGVTQTPRYLIKTRGQQVTLSCSPISGHRSVSWYQQTPGQGLQFLFEYFSETQRNKGNFPGRFSGRQFSNSRSEMNVSTLELGDSALYLCASSLALGTEAFFGQGTRLTVV.

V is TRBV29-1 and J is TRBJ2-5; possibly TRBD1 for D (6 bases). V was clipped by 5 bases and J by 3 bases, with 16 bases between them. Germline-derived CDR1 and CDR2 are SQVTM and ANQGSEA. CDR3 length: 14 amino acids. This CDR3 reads CSVLAPRGKETQYF. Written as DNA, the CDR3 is TGCAGCGTTTTAGCCCCCAGGGGTAAAGAGACCCAGTACTTC.

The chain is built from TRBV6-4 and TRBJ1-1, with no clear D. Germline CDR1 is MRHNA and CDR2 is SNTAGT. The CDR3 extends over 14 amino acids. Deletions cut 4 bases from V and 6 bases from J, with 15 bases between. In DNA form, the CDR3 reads TGTGCCAGCAGTGTGACTTCCGGGAATGCTGAAGCTTTCTTT. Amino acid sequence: CASSVTSGNAEAFF.

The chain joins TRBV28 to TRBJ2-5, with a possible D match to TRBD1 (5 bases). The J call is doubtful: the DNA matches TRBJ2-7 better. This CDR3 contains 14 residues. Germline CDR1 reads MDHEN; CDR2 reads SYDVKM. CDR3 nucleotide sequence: TGTGCCAGCAGTTTATTGGGCAGGGTGCACGAGCAGTACTTC. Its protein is CASSLLGRVHEQYF.

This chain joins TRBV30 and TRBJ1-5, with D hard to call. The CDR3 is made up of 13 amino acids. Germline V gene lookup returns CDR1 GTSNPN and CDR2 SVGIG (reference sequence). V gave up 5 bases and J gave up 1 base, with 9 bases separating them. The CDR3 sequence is CAWDPGSNQPQHF. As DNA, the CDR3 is TGTGCCTGGGACCCGGGGAGCAATCAGCCCCAGCATTTT.

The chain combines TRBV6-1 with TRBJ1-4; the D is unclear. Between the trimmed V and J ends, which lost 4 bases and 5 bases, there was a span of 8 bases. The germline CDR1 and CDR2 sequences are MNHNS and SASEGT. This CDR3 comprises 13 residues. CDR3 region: CASSAKINEKLFF. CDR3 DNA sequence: TGTGCCAGCAGTGCGAAGATAAATGAAAAACTGTTTTTT.

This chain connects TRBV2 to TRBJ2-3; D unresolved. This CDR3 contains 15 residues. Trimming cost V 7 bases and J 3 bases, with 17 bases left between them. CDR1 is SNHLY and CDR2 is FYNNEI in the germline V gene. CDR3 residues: CASIWNDVATDTQYF. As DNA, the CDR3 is TGTGCCAGCATTTGGAACGACGTGGCTACAGATACGCAGTATTTT.

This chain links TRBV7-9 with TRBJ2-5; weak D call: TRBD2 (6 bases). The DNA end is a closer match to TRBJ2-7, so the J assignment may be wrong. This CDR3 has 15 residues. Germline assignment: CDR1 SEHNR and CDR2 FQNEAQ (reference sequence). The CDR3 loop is CASSLWSAGPYEQYF. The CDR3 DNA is TGTGCCAGCAGCTTATGGTCGGCGGGACCCTACGAGCAGTACTTC.

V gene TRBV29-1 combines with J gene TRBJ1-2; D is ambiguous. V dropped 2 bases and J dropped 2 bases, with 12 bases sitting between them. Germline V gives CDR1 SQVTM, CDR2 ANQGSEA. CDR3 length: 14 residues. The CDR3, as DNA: TGCAGCGTTGAAAGAGTGCTCGCGAACTATGGCTACACCTTC. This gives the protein CSVERVLANYGYTF.

CDR3 nucleotides: TGTGCCAGCAGCTTACGGGGAGCATTAAATGAAAAACTGTTTTTT. Its protein product is CASSLRGALNEKLFF. V is TRBV7-2 and J is TRBJ1-4; D is unresolved. The germline gives CDR1 SGHTA, CDR2 FQGNSA. The CDR3 loop spans 15 amino acids. Trimming stripped 2 bases from V and 5 bases from J, with 12 bases between. Using reference TRBV7-2 and TRBJ1-4 for the parts outside the CDR3, the full variable domain is GAGVSQSPSNKVTEKGKDVELRCDPISGHTALYWYRQSLGQGLEFLIYFQGNSAPDKSGLPSDRFSAERTGGSVSTLTIQRTQQEDSAVYLCASSLRGALNEKLFFGSGTQLSVL.

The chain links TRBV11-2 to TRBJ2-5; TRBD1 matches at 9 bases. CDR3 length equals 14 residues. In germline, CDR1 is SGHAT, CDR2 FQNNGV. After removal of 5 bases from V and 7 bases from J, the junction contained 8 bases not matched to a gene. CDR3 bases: TGTGCCAGCAGCCCGGACAGGGGATTCGGGACCCAGTACTTC. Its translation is CASSPDRGFGTQYF.

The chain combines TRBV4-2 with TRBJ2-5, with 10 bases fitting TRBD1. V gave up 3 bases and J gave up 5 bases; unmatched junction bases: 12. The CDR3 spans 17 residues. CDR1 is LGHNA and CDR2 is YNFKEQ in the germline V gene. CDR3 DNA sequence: TGTGCCAGCAGCCAGGGAAGGCGGGACAGGGGAGAGGAGACCCAGTACTTC. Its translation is CASSQGRRDRGEETQYF.

Here the CDR3 reads CASSAKAGRGNSPLHF. In DNA form, the CDR3 reads TGTGCCAGCAGCGCGAAGGCAGGGAGGGGGAATTCACCCCTCCACTTT. V and J are TRBV7-9 and TRBJ1-6; D is perhaps TRBD1 (6 bases). The V end was cut by 5 bases, the J end by 7 bases, with 18 bases between. Germline values: CDR1 SEHNR, CDR2 FQNEAQ (reference sequence). The CDR3 runs to 16 residues.

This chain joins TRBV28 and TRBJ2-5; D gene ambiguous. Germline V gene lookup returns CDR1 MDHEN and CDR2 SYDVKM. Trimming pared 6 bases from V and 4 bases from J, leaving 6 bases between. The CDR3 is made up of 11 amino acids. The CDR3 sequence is CASSPSETQYF. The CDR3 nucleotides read TGTGCCAGCAGCCCTTCAGAGACCCAGTACTTC.

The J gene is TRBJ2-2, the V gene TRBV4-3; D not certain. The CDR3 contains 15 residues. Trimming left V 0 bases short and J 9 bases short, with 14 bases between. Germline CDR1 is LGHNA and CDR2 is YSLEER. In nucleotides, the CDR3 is TGCGCCAGCAGCCAAGATAGTCGCCGGCGGTGGGAGCTGTTTTTT. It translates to CASSQDSRRRWELFF.

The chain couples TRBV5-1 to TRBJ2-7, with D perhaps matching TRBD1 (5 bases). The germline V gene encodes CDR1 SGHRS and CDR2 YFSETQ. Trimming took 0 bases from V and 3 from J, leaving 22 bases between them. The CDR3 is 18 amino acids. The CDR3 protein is CASSLDGADPTPFYEQYF. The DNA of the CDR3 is TGCGCCAGCAGCTTGGATGGGGCGGACCCAACTCCTTTCTACGAGCAGTACTTC.

In DNA form, the CDR3 reads TGTGCCAGCAGTCCGAAAAATTGGGGTTTGGAGCAGTACTTC. Protein sequence: CASSPKNWGLEQYF. This chain uses TRBV27 with TRBJ2-7; D call uncertain. The V end was cut by 5 bases, the J end by 7 bases, with 18 bases between. This CDR3 spans 14 amino acids. The V gene's germline CDR1 is MNHEY and CDR2 SMNVEV (reference sequence).

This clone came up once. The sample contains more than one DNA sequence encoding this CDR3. This chain's CDR3 is CASSLGRESYEQYF. The DNA for the CDR3 is TGCGCCAGCAGCTTGGGGAGGGAGTCCTACGAGCAGTACTTC. The rearrangement joins TRBV5-1 to TRBJ2-7; tentatively, D is TRBD2 (6 bases). V was cut by 0 bases and J by 1 base, with 8 bases left in between. This CDR3 is built from 14 residues. CDR1 and CDR2 from the germline V gene are SGHRS and YFSETQ. Based on the CDR3 plus reference TRBV5-1 and TRBJ2-7, the full variable domain is KAGVTQTPRYLIKTRGQQVTLSCSPISGHRSVSWYQQTPGQGLQFLFEYFSETQRNKGNFPGRFSGRQFSNSRSEMNVSTLELGDSALYLCASSLGRESYEQYFGPGTRLTVT.

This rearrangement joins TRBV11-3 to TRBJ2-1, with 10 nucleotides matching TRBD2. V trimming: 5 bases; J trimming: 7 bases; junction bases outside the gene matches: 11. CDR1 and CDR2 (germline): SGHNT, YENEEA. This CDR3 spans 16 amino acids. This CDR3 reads CASSLRSSGRRNEQFF. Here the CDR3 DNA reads TGTGCCAGCAGCCTAAGGAGTAGCGGGAGGCGTAATGAGCAGTTCTTC.

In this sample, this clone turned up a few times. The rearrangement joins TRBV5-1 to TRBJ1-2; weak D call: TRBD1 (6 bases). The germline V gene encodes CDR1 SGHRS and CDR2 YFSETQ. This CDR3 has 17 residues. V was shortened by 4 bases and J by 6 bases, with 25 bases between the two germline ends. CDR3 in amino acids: CASSTRIQGLGNDGYTF. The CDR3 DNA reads TGCGCCAGCAGCACCCGAATACAGGGTTTGGGCAACGATGGCTACACCTTC.

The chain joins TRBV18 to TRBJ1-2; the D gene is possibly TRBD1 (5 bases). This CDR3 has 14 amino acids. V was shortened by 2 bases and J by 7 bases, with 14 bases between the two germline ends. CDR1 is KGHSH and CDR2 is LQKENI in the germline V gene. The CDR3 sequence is CASSPDPTGIGYTF. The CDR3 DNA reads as TGTGCCAGCTCACCAGACCCCACAGGTATTGGCTACACCTTC.